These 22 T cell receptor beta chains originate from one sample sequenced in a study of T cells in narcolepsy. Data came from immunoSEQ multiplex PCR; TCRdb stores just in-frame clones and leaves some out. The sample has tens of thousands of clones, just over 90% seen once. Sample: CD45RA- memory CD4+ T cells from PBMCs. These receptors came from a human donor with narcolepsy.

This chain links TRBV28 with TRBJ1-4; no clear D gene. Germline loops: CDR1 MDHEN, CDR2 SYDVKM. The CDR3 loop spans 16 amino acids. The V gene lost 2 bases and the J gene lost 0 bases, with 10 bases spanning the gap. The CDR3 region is CASSLLTGATNEKLFF. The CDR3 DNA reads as TGTGCCAGCAGTTTACTAACTGGGGCAACTAATGAAAAACTGTTTTTT. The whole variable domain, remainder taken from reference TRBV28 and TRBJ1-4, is DVKVTQSSRYLVKRTGEKVFLECVQDMDHENMFWYRQDPGLGLRLIYFSYDVKMKEKGDIPEGYSVSREKKERFSLILESASTNQTSMYLCASSLLTGATNEKLFFGSGTQLSVL.

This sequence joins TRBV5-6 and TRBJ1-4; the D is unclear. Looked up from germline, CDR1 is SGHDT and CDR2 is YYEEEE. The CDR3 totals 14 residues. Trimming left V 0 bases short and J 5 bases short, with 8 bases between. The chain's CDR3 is CASSLGQINEKLFF. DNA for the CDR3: TGTGCCAGCAGCTTGGGGCAGATCAATGAAAAACTGTTTTTT.

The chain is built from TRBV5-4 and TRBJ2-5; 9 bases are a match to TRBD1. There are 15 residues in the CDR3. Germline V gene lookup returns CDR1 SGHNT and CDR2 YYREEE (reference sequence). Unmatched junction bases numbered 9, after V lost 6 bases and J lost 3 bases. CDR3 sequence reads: CASISGQGLKETQYF. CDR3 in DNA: TGTGCCAGCATTTCGGGACAGGGATTAAAAGAGACCCAGTACTTC.

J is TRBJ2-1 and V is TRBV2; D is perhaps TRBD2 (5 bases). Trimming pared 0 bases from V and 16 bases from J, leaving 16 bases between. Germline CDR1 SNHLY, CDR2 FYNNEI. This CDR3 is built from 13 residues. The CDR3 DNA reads TGTGCCAGCAGTGAAGCGCCCAGCGGATCGTATTTCTTC. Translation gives CASSEAPSGSYFF.

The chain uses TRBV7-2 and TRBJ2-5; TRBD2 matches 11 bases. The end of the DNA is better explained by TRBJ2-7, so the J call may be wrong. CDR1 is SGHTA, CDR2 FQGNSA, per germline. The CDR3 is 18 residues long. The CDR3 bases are TGTGCCAGCAGCTTAGGACTCCTGGGACTAGCGGAGTCCTACGAGCAGTACTTC. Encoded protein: CASSLGLLGLAESYEQYF.

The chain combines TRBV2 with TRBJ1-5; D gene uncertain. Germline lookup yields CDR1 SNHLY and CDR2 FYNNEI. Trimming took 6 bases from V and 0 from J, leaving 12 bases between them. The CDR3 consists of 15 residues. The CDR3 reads CASRGLRDSNQPQHF. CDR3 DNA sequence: TGTGCCAGCAGGGGCCTCCGGGATAGCAATCAGCCCCAGCATTTT.

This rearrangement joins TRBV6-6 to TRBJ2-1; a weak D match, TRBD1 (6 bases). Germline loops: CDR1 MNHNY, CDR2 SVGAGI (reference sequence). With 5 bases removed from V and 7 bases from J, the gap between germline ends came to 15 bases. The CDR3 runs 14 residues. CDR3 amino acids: CASSPSHDRNEQFF. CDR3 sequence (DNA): TGTGCCAGCAGTCCGTCACATGACAGGAATGAGCAGTTCTTC.

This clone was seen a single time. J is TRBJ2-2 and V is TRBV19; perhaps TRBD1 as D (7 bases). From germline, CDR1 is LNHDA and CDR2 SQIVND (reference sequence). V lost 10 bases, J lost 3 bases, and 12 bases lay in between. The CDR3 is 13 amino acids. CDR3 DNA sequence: TGTGCCACGCGGAGGGGGCACACCGGGGAGCTGTTTTTT. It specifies CATRRGHTGELFF.

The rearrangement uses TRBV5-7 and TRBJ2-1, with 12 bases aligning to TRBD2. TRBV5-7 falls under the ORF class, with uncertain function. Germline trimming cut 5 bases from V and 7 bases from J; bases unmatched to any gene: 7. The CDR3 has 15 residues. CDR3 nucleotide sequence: TGTGCCAGCAGAATTGGGCTAGCGGGAGGGAATGAGCAGTTCTTC. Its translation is CASRIGLAGGNEQFF.

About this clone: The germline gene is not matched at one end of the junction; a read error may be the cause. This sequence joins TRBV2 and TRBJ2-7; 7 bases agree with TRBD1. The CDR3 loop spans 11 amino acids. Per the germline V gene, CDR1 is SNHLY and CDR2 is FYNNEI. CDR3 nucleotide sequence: TGTGCCAGCAGTCTAGACAGGGCACCTACCTTC. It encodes CASSLDRAPTF.

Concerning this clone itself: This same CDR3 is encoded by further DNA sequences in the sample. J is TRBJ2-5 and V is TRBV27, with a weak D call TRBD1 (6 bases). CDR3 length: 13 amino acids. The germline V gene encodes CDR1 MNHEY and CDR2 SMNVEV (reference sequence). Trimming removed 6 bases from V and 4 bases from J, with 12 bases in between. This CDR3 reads CASSPRGRETQYF. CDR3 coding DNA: TGTGCCAGCAGCCCAAGGGGGAGAGAGACCCAGTACTTC.

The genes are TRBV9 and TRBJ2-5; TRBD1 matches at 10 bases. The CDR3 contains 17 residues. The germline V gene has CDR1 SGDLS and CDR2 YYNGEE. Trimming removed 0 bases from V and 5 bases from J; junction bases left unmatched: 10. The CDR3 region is CASSVGARQGARETQYF. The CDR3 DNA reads TGTGCCAGCAGCGTAGGCGCTCGACAGGGGGCGAGGGAGACCCAGTACTTC.

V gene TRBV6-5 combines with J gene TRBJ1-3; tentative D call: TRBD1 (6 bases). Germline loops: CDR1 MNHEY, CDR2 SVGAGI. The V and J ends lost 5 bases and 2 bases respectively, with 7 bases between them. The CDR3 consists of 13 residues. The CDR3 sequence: CASSTGTGNTIYF. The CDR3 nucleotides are TGTGCCAGCAGTACAGGGACTGGAAACACCATATATTTT.

Here the CDR3 DNA reads TGCGCCAGCAGGGACGGCCTTTATACGAGTTACGAGCAGTACTTC. Encoded protein: CASRDGLYTSYEQYF. The gene calls are TRBV5-1 and TRBJ2-7; no reliable D call. The germline V gene has CDR1 SGHRS and CDR2 YFSETQ. Trimming cost V 5 bases and J 4 bases, with 19 bases left between them. This CDR3 spans 15 amino acids.

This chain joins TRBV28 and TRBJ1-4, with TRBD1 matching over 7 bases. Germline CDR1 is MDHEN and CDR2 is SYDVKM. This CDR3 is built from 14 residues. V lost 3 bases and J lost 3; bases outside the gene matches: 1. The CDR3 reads CASSLGQPNEKLFF. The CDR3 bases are TGTGCCAGCAGTTTGGGACAGCCTAATGAAAAACTGTTTTTT. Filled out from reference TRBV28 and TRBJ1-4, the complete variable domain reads DVKVTQSSRYLVKRTGEKVFLECVQDMDHENMFWYRQDPGLGLRLIYFSYDVKMKEKGDIPEGYSVSREKKERFSLILESASTNQTSMYLCASSLGQPNEKLFFGSGTQLSVL.

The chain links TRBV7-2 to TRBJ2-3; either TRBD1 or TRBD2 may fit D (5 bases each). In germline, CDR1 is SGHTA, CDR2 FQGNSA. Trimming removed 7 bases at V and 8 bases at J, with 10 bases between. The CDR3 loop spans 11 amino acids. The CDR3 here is CASTRGVTQYF. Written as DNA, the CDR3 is TGTGCCAGCACCCGAGGGGTTACGCAGTATTTT.

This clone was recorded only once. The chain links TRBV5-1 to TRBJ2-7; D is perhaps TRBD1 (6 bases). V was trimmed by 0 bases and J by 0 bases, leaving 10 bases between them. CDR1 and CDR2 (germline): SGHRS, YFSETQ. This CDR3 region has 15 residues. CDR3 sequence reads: CASSLGTESSYEQYF. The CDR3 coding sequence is TGCGCCAGCAGCTTGGGGACAGAAAGCTCCTACGAGCAGTACTTC.

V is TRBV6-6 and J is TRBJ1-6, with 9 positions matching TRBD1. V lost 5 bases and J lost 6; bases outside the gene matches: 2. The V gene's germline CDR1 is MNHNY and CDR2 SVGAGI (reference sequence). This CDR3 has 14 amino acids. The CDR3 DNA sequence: TGTGCCAGCAGTCAGGGACAGGGTAATTCACCCCTCCACTTT. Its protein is CASSQGQGNSPLHF.

CDR3 residues: CASTSDRGQGGYTF. CDR3 DNA sequence: TGTGCCAGTACCTCTGACAGGGGGCAAGGAGGCTACACCTTC. This chain joins TRBV19 and TRBJ1-2, with 10 bases lining up with TRBD1. With 7 bases clipped from V and 8 bases from J, the junction kept 10 bases outside the gene matches. This CDR3 has 14 amino acids. The germline V gene has CDR1 LNHDA and CDR2 SQIVND (reference sequence).

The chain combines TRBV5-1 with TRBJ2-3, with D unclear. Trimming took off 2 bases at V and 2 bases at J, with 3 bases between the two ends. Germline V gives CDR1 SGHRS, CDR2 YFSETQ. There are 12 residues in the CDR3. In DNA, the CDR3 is TGCGCCAGCAGCTTTGTCACAGATACGCAGTATTTT. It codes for CASSFVTDTQYF.

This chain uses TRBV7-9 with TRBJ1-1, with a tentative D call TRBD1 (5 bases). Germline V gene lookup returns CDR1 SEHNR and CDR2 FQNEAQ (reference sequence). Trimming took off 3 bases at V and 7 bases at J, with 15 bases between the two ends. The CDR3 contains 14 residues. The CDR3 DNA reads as TGTGCCAGCAGCTTGGGTCAGGGAAGGGGTGAAGCTTTCTTT. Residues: CASSLGQGRGEAFF.

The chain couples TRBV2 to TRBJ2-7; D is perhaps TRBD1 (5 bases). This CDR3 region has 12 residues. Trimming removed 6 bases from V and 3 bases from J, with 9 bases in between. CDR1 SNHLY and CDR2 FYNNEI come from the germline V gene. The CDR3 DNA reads TGTGCCAGCAGACCCGACAGCTACGAGCAGTACTTC. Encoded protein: CASRPDSYEQYF.